Listed below are T cell receptor beta chains from one sample, sequenced in a study of early T cells in non-severe SARS-CoV-2 infection. TCRdb used MiXCR to reprocess the 5' RACE reads, holding one entry per CDR3 protein. The table records around 50,000 distinct CDR3 sequences, 5.5% to 7.5% of them present only once. Sequenced input: whole blood. These receptors were collected from an adult who was a healthcare worker with PCR-confirmed SARS-CoV-2 infection or an uninfected control (not recorded which). Each CDR3 is given with its conserved first and last residue. The D gene is left open where the match is weak. Rows give clone size only sometimes, using once, few, many, or a class for an expanded clone.

V gene	CDR3 length	J gene	clone size	D gene	CDR3 protein	CDR3 DNA
TRBV5-1	13	TRBJ1-3	many	-	CASSFGGRDTIYF	TGCGCCAGCAGCTTCGGGGGCAGAGACACCATATATTTT
TRBV19	15	TRBJ2-6	many	-	CASSISGSGANVLTF	TGTGCCAGTAGTATATCCGGGTCTGGGGCCAACGTCCTGACTTTC
TRBV18	15	TRBJ2-5	many	-	CASSPPERPTGTQYF	TGTGCCAGCTCACCACCCGAACGGCCTACTGGGACCCAGTACTTC
TRBV20-1	12	TRBJ1-1	-	-	CSARVFLTEAFF	TGCAGTGCTAGAGTATTCCTCACTGAAGCTTTCTTT
TRBV6-2/TRBV6-3	15	TRBJ1-2	-	-	CASSSRASGNYGYTF	TGTGCCAGCAGTTCCCGGGCCAGCGGTAACTATGGCTACACCTTC
TRBV5-5	18	TRBJ2-2	many	TRBD1	CASSQTDRGPVNTGELFF	TGTGCCAGCAGCCAAACCGACAGGGGACCTGTGAACACCGGGGAGCTGTTTTTT
TRBV12-3/TRBV12-4	14	TRBJ1-2	many	-	CASSHRDRAYGYTF	TGTGCCAGCAGCCACAGGGATAGAGCCTATGGCTACACCTTC
TRBV28	14	TRBJ2-3	-	TRBD2	CASRRGVEPDTQYF	TGTGCCAGCAGGCGGGGGGTAGAGCCAGATACGCAGTATTTT
TRBV27	14	TRBJ2-5	many	TRBD1	CASGRRETGGTQYF	TGTGCCAGCGGGAGAAGGGAGACAGGGGGGACCCAGTACTTC
TRBV19	15	TRBJ1-5	many	-	CASSILTNSNQPQHF	TGTGCCAGTAGTATCTTGACGAATAGCAATCAGCCCCAGCATTTT
TRBV7-9	13	TRBJ2-7	few	-	CASSLPGLYEQYF	TGTGCCAGCAGCTTACCCGGCCTCTACGAGCAGTACTTC
TRBV20-1	12	TRBJ2-7	many	TRBD2	CSAVPGGGEQYF	TGCAGTGCCGTTCCGGGAGGAGGGGAGCAGTACTTC
TRBV19	17	TRBJ1-5	many	TRBD1	CASSPGTGGGFSQPQHF	TGTGCCAGTAGTCCCGGGACAGGGGGCGGTTTTTCTCAGCCCCAGCATTTT
TRBV2	11	TRBJ2-1	many	-	CASIGRGWQFF	TGTGCCAGCATAGGACGGGGATGGCAGTTCTTC
TRBV28	16	TRBJ2-1	-	-	CASSPRGAPSVNEQFF	TGTGCCAGCAGCCCGAGGGGGGCCCCGTCAGTGAATGAGCAGTTCTTC
TRBV5-1	14	TRBJ2-7	few	TRBD1	CASSFRQGVNEQYF	TGCGCCAGCAGCTTCAGACAGGGAGTAAACGAGCAGTACTTC
TRBV2	12	TRBJ2-5	few	-	CASTLVQETQYF	TGTGCCAGCACCCTCGTCCAAGAGACCCAGTACTTC
TRBV20-1	15	TRBJ2-3	few	TRBD2	CSADGLARGTDTQYF	TGCAGTGCTGATGGACTAGCGAGGGGCACAGATACGCAGTATTTT
TRBV6-2/TRBV6-3	14	TRBJ2-3	few	-	CASSYGSYTDTQYF	TGTGCCAGCAGTTACGGGTCGTACACAGATACGCAGTATTTT
TRBV5-1	16	TRBJ1-1	many	-	CASSPLLTLMNTEAFF	TGCGCCAGCAGCCCCCTACTTACCCTAATGAACACTGAAGCTTTCTTT
TRBV11-2	15	TRBJ1-1	-	-	CASNRPGLQNTEAFF	TGTGCCAGCAACCGACCGGGACTCCAGAACACTGAAGCTTTCTTT
TRBV6-2/TRBV6-3	15	TRBJ2-1	many	TRBD1	CASSPGQGLEYEQFF	TGTGCCAGCAGTCCCGGACAGGGCTTGGAGTATGAGCAGTTCTTC
TRBV20-1	13	TRBJ2-4	many	-	CSAPSQGKNIQYF	TGCAGTGCCCCGAGCCAGGGCAAAAACATTCAGTACTTC
TRBV6-2/TRBV6-3	14	TRBJ2-2	-	TRBD1	CASSDRGVTGELFF	TGTGCCAGCAGTGACAGGGGGGTGACCGGGGAGCTGTTTTTT
TRBV7-9	12	TRBJ2-1	-	-	CASSPMYNEQFF	TGTGCCAGCAGCCCAATGTACAATGAGCAGTTCTTC
TRBV5-6	16	TRBJ1-6	few	TRBD1	CASSRPGTGYNSPLHF	TGTGCCAGCAGCCGCCCAGGGACAGGCTATAATTCACCCCTCCACTTT
TRBV4-2	15	TRBJ2-1	-	-	CASSQGGFAANEQFF	TGTGCCAGCAGCCAAGGGGGATTCGCAGCAAATGAGCAGTTCTTC
TRBV6-5	16	TRBJ2-1	-	TRBD2	CASRTPKSGGGNEQFF	TGTGCCAGCAGAACCCCCAAGAGCGGGGGCGGCAATGAGCAGTTCTTC
TRBV15	12	TRBJ2-1	-	-	CATSWRRNEQFF	TGTGCCACCAGCTGGCGGAGGAATGAGCAGTTCTTC
TRBV2	16	TRBJ2-3	few	-	CAASVGQPGSTDTQYF	TGTGCCGCCAGCGTCGGGCAGCCAGGGAGCACAGATACGCAGTATTTT
TRBV5-8	18	TRBJ2-3	few	TRBD2	CASSLGASTSGGADTQYF	TGTGCCAGCAGCTTGGGGGCTTCGACTAGCGGGGGAGCAGATACGCAGTATTTT
TRBV27	14	TRBJ2-1	many	-	CASSLSGGHSEQFF	TGTGCCAGCAGTTTATCGGGAGGACACTCTGAGCAGTTCTTC
TRBV11-2	15	TRBJ2-3	few	-	CASSLNPSHPDTQYF	TGTGCCAGCAGCCTGAACCCATCACATCCAGATACGCAGTATTTT
TRBV29-1	13	TRBJ1-4	many	-	CSVGWRKNEKLFF	TGCAGCGTGGGGTGGAGGAAAAATGAAAAACTGTTTTTT
TRBV4-3	15	TRBJ1-1	-	-	CASSQIRGLGTEAFF	TGCGCCAGCAGCCAGATCAGGGGTTTAGGCACTGAAGCTTTCTTT
TRBV12-3/TRBV12-4	14	TRBJ2-7	few	-	CATRPGLGAGEQYF	TGTGCCACCAGACCGGGGCTGGGGGCCGGCGAGCAGTACTTC
TRBV14	17	TRBJ1-1	-	-	CASSQGLGATARTEAFF	TGTGCCAGCAGCCAAGGACTTGGTGCGACAGCTCGCACTGAAGCTTTCTTT
TRBV25-1	15	TRBJ1-2	many	TRBD1	CASSELGRGYYGYTF	TGTGCCAGCAGTGAATTGGGCAGGGGGTACTATGGCTACACCTTC
TRBV28	13	TRBJ1-5	many	-	CASLVGGGQPQHF	TGTGCCAGCCTCGTTGGCGGAGGGCAGCCCCAGCATTTT
TRBV28	15	TRBJ2-7	many	TRBD2	CASSLPTSGRGEQYF	TGTGCCAGCAGTTTACCGACTAGCGGTAGGGGCGAGCAGTACTTC
TRBV6-5	16	TRBJ2-4	many	TRBD1	CASSYSWTGSKNIQYF	TGTGCCAGCAGTTACTCCTGGACAGGGTCCAAAAACATTCAGTACTTC
TRBV19	16	TRBJ2-7	many	TRBD2	CASSITLAGGAYEQYF	TGTGCCAGTAGTATAACCTTGGCGGGGGGCGCCTACGAGCAGTACTTC
TRBV20-1	17	TRBJ2-3	-	TRBD1	CSARAPGTAVSTDTQYF	TGCAGTGCTAGGGCCCCTGGGACAGCCGTTAGCACAGATACGCAGTATTTT
TRBV15	15	TRBJ2-1	many	TRBD2	CATSTRTSGGNEQFF	TGTGCCACCAGTACCCGGACTAGCGGGGGCAATGAGCAGTTCTTC
TRBV6-2/TRBV6-3	16	TRBJ2-5	many	-	CATFSYRAGVKETQYF	TGTGCCACTTTCAGTTACAGGGCAGGGGTTAAAGAGACCCAGTACTTC
TRBV20-1	14	TRBJ2-1	few	-	CSARDAGTANEQFF	TGCAGTGCTAGAGACGCCGGGACCGCGAATGAGCAGTTCTTC